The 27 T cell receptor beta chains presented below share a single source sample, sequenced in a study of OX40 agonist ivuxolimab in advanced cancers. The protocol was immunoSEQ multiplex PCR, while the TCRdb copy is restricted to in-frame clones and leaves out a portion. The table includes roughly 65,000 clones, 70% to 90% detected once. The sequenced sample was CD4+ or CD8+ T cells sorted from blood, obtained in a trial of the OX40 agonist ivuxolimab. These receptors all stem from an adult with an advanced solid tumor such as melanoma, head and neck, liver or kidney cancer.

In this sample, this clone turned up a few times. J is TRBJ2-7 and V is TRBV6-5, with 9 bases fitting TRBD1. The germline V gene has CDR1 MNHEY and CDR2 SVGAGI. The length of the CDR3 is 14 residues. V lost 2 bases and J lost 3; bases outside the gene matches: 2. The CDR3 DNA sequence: TGTGCCAGCAGTTACCGACAGGGGGGCTACGAGCAGTACTTC. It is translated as CASSYRQGGYEQYF.

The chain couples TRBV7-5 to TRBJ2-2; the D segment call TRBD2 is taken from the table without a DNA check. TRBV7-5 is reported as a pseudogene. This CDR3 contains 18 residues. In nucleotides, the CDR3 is TGTGCCAGAAGCACTCTTTCAAGGAGGAGGGTTATCACCGGGGAGCTGTTTTTT. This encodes CARSTLSRRRVITGELFF.

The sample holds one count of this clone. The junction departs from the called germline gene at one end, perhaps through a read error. CDR3 DNA sequence: TGTGCTAGCAGCCCGTCGGGCTCTGGAAACACCATATATTTT. This sequence encodes CASSPSGSGNTIYF. V usage is TRBV7-7 and J usage is TRBJ1-3, with D hard to call. The germline CDR1 and CDR2 sequences are SSHAT and FNYEAQ (reference sequence). The CDR3 spans 14 residues.

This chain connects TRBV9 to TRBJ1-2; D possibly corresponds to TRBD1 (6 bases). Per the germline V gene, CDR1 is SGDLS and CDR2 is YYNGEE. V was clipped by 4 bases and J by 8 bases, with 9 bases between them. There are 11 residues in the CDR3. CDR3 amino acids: CASSSDRGYTF. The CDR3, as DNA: TGTGCCAGCAGCTCGGACAGAGGCTACACCTTC.

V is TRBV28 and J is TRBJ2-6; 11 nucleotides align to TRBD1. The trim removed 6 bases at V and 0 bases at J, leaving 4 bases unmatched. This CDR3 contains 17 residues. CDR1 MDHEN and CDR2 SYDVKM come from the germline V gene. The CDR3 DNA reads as TGTGCCAGCAGCTCCGGGACAGGGGGCTCTGGGGCCAACGTCCTGACTTTC. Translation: CASSSGTGGSGANVLTF.

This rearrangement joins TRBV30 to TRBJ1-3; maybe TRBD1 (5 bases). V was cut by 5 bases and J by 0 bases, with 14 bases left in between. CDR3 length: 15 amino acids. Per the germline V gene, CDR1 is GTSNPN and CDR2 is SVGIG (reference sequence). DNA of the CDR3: TGTGCCTGGTCAGGGCCAGCAAGCTCTGGAAACACCATATATTTT. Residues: CAWSGPASSGNTIYF.

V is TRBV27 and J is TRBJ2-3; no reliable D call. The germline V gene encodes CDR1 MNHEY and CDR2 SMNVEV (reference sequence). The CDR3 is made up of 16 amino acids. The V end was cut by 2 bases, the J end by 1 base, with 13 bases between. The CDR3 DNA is TGTGCCAGCAGTTTACGATTGGGGTGGGGCACAGATACGCAGTATTTT. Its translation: CASSLRLGWGTDTQYF.

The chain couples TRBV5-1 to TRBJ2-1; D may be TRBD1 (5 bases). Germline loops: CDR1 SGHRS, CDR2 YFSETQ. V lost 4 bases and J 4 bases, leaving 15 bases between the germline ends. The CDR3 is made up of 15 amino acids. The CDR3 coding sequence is TGCGCCAGCAGCACCCAGGGCGGTGGGTACAATGAGCAGTTCTTC. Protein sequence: CASSTQGGGYNEQFF. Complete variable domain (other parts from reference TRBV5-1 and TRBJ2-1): KAGVTQTPRYLIKTRGQQVTLSCSPISGHRSVSWYQQTPGQGLQFLFEYFSETQRNKGNFPGRFSGRQFSNSRSEMNVSTLELGDSALYLCASSTQGGGYNEQFFGPGTRLTVL.

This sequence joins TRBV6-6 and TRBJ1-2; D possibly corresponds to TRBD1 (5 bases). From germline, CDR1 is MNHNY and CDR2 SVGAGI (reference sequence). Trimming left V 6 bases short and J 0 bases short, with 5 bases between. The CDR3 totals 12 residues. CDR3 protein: CASRGPNYGYTF. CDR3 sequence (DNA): TGTGCCAGCAGGGGACCTAACTATGGCTACACCTTC.

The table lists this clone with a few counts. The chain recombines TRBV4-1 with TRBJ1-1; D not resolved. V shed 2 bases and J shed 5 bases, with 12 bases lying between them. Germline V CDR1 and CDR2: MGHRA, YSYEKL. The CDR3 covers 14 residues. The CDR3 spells CASSQNLMGTEAFF. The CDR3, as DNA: TGCGCCAGCAGCCAAAACTTGATGGGGACTGAAGCTTTCTTT.

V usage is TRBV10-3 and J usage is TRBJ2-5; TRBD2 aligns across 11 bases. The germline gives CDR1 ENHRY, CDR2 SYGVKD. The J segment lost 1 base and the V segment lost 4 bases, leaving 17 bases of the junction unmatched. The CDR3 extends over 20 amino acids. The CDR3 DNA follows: TGTGCCATCAGTGGGGCCTCGACTAGCGGGGTCGATGGCCTCCAAGAGACCCAGTACTTC. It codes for CAISGASTSGVDGLQETQYF.

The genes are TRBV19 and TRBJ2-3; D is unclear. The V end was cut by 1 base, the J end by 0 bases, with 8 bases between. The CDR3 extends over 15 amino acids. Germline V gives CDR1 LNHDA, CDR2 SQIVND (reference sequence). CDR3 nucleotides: TGTGCCAGTAGTATAGGGGAAGGCAGCACAGATACGCAGTATTTT. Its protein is CASSIGEGSTDTQYF.

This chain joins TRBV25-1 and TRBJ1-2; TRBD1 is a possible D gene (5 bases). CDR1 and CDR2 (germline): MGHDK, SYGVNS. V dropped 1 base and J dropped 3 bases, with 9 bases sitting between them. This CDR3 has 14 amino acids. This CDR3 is CASSELRGDYGYTF. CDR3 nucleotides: TGTGCCAGCAGTGAATTAAGGGGTGACTATGGCTACACCTTC.

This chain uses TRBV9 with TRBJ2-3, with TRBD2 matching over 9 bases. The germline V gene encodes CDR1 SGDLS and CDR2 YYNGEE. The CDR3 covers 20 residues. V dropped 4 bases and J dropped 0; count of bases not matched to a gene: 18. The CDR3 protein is CASSLTPGDSGGPSTDTQYF. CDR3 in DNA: TGTGCCAGCAGCCTCACACCAGGTGATAGCGGGGGCCCTAGCACAGATACGCAGTATTTT.

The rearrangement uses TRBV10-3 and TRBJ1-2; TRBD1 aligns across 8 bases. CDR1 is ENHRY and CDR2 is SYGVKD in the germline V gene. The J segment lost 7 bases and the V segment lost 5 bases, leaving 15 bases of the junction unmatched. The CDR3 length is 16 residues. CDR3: CAISTLKTGESGGYTF. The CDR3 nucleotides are TGTGCCATCAGTACCCTTAAGACAGGGGAGTCCGGTGGCTACACCTTC.

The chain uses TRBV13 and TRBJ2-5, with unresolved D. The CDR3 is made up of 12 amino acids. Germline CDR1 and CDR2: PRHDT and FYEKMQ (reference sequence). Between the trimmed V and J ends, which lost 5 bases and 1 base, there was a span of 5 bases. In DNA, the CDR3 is TGTGCCAGCAGCACAATCCAAGAGACCCAGTACTTC. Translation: CASSTIQETQYF.

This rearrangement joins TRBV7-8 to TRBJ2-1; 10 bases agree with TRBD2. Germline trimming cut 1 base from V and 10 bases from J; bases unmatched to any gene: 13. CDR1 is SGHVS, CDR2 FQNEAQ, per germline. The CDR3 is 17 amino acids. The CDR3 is CASSLVASGSFFGEQFF. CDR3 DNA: TGTGCCAGCAGCTTAGTGGCTAGCGGGAGTTTTTTTGGCGAGCAGTTCTTC.

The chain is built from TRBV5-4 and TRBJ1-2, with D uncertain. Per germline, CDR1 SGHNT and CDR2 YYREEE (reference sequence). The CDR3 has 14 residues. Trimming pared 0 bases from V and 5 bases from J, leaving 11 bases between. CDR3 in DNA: TGTGCCAGCAGCTTGGGGGGTGGGGAGTATGGCTACACCTTC. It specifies CASSLGGGEYGYTF.

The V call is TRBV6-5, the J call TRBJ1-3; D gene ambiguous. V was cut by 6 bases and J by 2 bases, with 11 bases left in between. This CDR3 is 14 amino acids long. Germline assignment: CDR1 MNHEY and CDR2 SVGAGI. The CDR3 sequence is CASSRQMTGNTIYF. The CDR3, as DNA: TGTGCCAGCAGCCGGCAGATGACTGGAAACACCATATATTTT.

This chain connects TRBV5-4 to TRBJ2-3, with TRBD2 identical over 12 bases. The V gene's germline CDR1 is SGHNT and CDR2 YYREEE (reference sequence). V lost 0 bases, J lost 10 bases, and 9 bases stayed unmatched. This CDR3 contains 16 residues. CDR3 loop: CASSLALAGGSRPQYF. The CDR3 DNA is TGTGCCAGCAGCTTGGCCCTAGCGGGGGGGTCCCGACCGCAGTATTTT.

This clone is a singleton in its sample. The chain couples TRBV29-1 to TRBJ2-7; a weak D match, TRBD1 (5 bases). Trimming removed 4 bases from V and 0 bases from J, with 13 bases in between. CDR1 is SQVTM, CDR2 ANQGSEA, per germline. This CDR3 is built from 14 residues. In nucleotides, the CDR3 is TGCAGCGTTGGTATAGGGGCGAACTCCTACGAGCAGTACTTC. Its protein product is CSVGIGANSYEQYF.

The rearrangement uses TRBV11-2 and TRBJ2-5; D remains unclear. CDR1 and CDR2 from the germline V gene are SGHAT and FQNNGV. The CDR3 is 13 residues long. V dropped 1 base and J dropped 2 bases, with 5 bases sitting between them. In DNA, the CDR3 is TGTGCCAGCAGCTTAGGACCTCAAGAGACCCAGTACTTC. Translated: CASSLGPQETQYF.

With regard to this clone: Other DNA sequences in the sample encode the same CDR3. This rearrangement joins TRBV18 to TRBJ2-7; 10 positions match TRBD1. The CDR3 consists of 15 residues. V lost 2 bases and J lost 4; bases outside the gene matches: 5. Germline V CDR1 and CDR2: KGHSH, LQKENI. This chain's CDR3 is CASSPGTGAKYEQYF. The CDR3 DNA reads TGTGCCAGCTCACCAGGGACAGGGGCAAAGTACGAGCAGTACTTC.

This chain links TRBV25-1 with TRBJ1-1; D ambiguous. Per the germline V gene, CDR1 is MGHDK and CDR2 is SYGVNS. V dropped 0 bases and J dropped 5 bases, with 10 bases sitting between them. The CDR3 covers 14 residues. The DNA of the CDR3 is TGTGCCAGCAGTGAATATGGCCAGGCAACTGAAGCTTTCTTT. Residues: CASSEYGQATEAFF.

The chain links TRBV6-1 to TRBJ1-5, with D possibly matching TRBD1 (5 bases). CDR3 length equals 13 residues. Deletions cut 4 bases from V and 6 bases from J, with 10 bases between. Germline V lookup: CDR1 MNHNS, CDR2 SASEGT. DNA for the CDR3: TGTGCCAGCAGTGGAATTCAGGGTCAGCCCCAGCATTTT. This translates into CASSGIQGQPQHF.

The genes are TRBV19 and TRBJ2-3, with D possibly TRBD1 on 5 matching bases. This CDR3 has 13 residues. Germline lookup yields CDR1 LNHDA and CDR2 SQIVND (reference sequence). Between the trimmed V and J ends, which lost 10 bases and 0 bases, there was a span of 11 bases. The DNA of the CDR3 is TGTGCCACCCGACAGCGAAGCACAGATACGCAGTATTTT. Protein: CATRQRSTDTQYF. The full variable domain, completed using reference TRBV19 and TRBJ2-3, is DGGITQSPKYLFRKEGQNVTLSCEQNLNHDAMYWYRQDPGQGLRLIYYSQIVNDFQKGDIAEGYSVSREKKESFPLTVTSAQKNPTAFYLCATRQRSTDTQYFGPGTRLTVL.

CDR3 sequence (DNA): TGTGCCAGCAGCTTAGTGTCGGGGGCTGGAAACACCATATATTTT. It codes for CASSLVSGAGNTIYF. This sequence joins TRBV7-2 and TRBJ1-3, with D maybe TRBD1 (5 bases). The CDR3 is 15 amino acids. Trimming took off 1 base at V and 2 bases at J, with 9 bases between the two ends. The germline CDR1 and CDR2 sequences are SGHTA and FQGNSA.